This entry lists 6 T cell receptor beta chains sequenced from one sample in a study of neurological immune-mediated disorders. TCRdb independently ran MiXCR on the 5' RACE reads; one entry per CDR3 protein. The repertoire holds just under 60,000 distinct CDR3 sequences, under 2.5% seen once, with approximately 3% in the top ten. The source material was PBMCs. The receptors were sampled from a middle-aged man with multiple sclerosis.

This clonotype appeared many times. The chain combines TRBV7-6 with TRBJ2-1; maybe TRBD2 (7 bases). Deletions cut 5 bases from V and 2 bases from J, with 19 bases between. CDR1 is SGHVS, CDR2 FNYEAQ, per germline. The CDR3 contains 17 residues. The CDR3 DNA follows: TGTGCCAGCAGCGCCAAAAGGGAGGGGGGGCCCTACAATGAGCAGTTCTTC. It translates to CASSAKREGGPYNEQFF.

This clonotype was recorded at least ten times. CDR3 in DNA: TGTGCCAGCAGTGAAGAGACGATTGATCCCGCCGGGGAGCTGTTTTTT. The encoded protein is CASSEETIDPAGELFF. The genes are TRBV25-1 and TRBJ2-2, with D unclear. The V gene's germline CDR1 is MGHDK and CDR2 SYGVNS. This CDR3 has 16 residues. The germline V and J ends were trimmed by 2 bases and 6 bases, with 16 bases remaining between them.

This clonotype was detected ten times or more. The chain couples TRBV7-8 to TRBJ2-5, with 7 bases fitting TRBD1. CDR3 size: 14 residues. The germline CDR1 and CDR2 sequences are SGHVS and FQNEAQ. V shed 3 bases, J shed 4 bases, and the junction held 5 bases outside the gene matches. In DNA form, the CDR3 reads TGTGCCAGCAGCTTGGTTTACAGGGGAGAGACCCAGTACTTC. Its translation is CASSLVYRGETQYF. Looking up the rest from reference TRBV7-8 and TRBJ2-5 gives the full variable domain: GAGVSQSPRYKVAKRGQDVALRCDPISGHVSLFWYQQALGQGPEFLTYFQNEAQLDKSGLPSDRFFAERPEGSVSTLKIQRTQQEDSAVYLCASSLVYRGETQYFGPGTRLLVL.

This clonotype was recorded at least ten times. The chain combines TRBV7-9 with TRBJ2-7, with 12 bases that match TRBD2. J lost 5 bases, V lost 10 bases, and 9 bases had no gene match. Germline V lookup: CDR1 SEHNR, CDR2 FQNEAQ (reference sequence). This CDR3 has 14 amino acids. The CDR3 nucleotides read TGTGCCATCACCCTAGCGGGGGGGCCAGACGAGCAGTACTTC. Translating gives CAITLAGGPDEQYF.

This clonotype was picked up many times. CDR3 sequence reads: CASSFSQGSEKLFF. CDR3 bases: TGTGCCAGCAGCTTCTCACAGGGATCCGAAAAACTGTTTTTT. V and J are TRBV7-2 and TRBJ1-4, with D perhaps TRBD1 (6 bases). Trimming removed 3 bases from V and 8 bases from J, with 13 bases in between. Germline loops: CDR1 SGHTA, CDR2 FQGNSA. The CDR3 runs 14 residues.

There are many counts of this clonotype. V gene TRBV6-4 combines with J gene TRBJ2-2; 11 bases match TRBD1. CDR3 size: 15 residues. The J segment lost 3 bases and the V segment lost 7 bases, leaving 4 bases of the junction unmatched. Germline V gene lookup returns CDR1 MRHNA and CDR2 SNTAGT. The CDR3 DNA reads TGTGCCAGCACTAAGGGACAGGGGGACACCGGGGAGCTGTTTTTT. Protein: CASTKGQGDTGELFF.